This TCR beta chain is drawn from a study of cytomegalovirus exposure and HLA in healthy donors. Study-level findings and limits: Roughly uniform depth of sequencing across donors was assumed in presence/absence analyses. Later analysis suggested links between common viral pathogens and several top significant clusters. An analysis was carried out later, and it reportedly showed fewer N-insertions in an Asian-associated ancestry cluster than the approximately 670-donor mean.

Remarks on this clone: Its specificity is not known.

The PCR used 60 Vbeta and 13 Jbeta primers. Assay used: immunoSEQ multiplex PCR; TCRdb lists only in-frame clones, some missing. Recorded for this sample: around 50,000 clones. This TCR came from a male donor in good health and CMV-seropositive. The sample was PBMCs.

The CDR3 DNA reads TGTGCCAGCAAGGGGCTAGCGATCTACAATGAGCAGTTCTTC. It encodes CASKGLAIYNEQFF. This chain uses TRBV2 with TRBJ2-1, with D perhaps matching TRBD2 (6 bases). Germline assignment: CDR1 SNHLY and CDR2 FYNNEI. V shed 7 bases and J shed 3 bases, with 13 bases lying between them. The CDR3 is 14 amino acids.